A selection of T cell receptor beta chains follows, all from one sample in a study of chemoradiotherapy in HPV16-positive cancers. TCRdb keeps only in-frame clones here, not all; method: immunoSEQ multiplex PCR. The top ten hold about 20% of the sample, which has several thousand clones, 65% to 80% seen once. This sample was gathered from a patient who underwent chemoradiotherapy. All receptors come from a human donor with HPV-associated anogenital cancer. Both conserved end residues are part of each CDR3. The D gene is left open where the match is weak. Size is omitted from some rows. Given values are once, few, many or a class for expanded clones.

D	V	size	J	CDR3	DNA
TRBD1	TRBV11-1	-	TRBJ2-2	CASSDTTGDQVTGELFF	TGTGCCAGCAGCGATACCACAGGGGATCAGGTCACCGGGGAGCTGTTTTTT
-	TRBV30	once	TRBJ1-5	CAWSSRSSNQPQHF	TGTGCCTGGAGTAGTAGGAGTAGCAATCAGCCCCAGCATTTT
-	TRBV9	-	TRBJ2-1	CASSVAGEGEQFF	TGTGCCAGCAGCGTAGCCGGAGAAGGTGAGCAGTTCTTC
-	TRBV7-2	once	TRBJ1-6	CASSSSIYAYNSPLHF	TGTGCCAGCAGCTCTAGTATCTACGCTTATAATTCACCGCTCCACTTT
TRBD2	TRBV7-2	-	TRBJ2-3	CASSLGFGTTLGDTQYF	TGTGCCAGCAGCTTGGGGTTTGGGACTACCCTGGGAGATACGCAGTATTTT
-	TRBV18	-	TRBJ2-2	CASSPRQGGDTGELFF	TGTGCCAGCTCACCCCGACAGGGAGGGGACACCGGGGAGCTGTTTTTT
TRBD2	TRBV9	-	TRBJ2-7	CASSVGASGGRYEQYF	TGTGCCAGCAGCGTAGGGGCTAGCGGGGGTCGGTACGAGCAGTACTTC
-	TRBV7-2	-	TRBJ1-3	CASSPQGTGNTIYF	TGTGCCAGCAGTCCTCAGGGGACTGGAAACACCATATATTTT
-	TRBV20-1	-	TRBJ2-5	CSAHIRETQYF	TGCAGTGCACACATAAGAGAGACCCAGTACTTC
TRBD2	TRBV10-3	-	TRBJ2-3	CAISESPSGGAPDTQYF	TGTGCCATCAGTGAGTCTCCGAGCGGGGGGGCTCCAGATACGCAGTATTTT
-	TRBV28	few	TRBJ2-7	CASSFVFPLGGEQYF	TGTGCCAGCAGTTTTGTTTTCCCGTTAGGGGGCGAGCAGTACTTC
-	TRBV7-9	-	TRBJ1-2	CASSFTGRDYGYTF	TGTGCCAGCAGCTTTACTGGGAGAGACTATGGCTACACCTTC
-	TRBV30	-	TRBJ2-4	CAWSVTGIAKNIQYF	TGTGCCTGGAGTGTAACAGGGATAGCCAAAAACATTCAGTACTTC
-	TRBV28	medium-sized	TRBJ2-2	CASRPTDLNTGELFF	TGTGCCAGCAGACCCACTGACTTAAACACCGGGGAGCTGTTTTTT
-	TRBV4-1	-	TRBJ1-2	CASSDARGHYGYTF	TGCGCCAGCAGCGATGCTAGGGGACACTATGGCTACACCTTC
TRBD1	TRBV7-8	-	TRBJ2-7	CASSLPGGPYEQYF	TGTGCCAGCAGCTTACCAGGGGGCCCCTACGAGCAGTACTTC
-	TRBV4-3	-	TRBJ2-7	CASSQEAENEQYF	TGCGCCAGCAGCCAAGAGGCGGAGAACGAGCAGTACTTC
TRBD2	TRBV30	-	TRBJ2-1	CAWGGLAGSRHEQFF	TGTGCCTGGGGAGGACTAGCGGGGTCTCGCCATGAGCAGTTCTTC
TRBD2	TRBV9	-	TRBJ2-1	CASSVGAGAYNEQFF	TGTGCCAGCAGCGTAGGGGCGGGGGCCTACAATGAGCAGTTCTTC
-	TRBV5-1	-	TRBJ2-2	CASSYGGTTGELFF	TGCGCCAGCAGCTACGGGGGTACCACCGGGGAGCTGTTTTTT
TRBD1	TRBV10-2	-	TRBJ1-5	CASSLGTGRQPQHF	TGCGCCAGCAGTCTGGGGACAGGGCGCCAGCCCCAGCATTTT
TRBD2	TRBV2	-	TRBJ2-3	CASRTSGATDTQYF	TGTGCCAGCAGAACTAGCGGGGCCACAGATACGCAGTATTTT
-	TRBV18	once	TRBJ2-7	CASPLGGNEQYF	TGTGCCAGCCCACTTGGGGGGAACGAGCAGTACTTC
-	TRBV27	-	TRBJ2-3	CASSSRTGDTQYF	TGTGCCAGCAGTTCCCGGACTGGAGATACGCAGTATTTT
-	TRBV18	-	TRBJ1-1	CASSPIGINTEAFF	TGTGCCAGCTCACCAATCGGAATCAACACTGAAGCTTTCTTT
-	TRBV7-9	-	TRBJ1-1	CASSLAGAQNTEAFF	TGTGCCAGCAGCTTAGCGGGGGCGCAGAACACTGAAGCTTTCTTT